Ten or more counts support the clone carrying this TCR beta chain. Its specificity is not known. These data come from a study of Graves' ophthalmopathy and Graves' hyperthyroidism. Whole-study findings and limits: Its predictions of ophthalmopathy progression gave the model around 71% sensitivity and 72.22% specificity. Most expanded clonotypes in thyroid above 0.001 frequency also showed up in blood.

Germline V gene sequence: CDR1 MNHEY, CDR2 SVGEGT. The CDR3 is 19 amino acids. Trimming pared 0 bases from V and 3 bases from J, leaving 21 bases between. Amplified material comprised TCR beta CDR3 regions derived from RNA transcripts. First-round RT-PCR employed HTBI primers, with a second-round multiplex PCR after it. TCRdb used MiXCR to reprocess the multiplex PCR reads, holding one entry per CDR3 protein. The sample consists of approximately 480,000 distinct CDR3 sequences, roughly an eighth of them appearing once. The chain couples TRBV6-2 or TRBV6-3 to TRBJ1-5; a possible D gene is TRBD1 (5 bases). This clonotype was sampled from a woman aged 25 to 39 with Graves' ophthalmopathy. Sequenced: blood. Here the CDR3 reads CASSYSKWPRESANQPQHF. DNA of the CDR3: TGTGCCAGCAGTTACTCGAAATGGCCCAGGGAGAGTGCCAATCAGCCCCAGCATTTT.